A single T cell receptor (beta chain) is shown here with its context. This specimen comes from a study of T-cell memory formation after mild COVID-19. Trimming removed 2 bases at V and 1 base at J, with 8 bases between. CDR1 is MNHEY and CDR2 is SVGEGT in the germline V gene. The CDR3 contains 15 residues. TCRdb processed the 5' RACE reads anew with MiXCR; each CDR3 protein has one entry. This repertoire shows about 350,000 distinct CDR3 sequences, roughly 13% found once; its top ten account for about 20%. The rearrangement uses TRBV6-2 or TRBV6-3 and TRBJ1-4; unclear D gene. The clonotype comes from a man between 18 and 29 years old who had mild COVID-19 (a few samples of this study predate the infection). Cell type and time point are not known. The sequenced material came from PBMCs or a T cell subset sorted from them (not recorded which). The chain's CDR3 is CASSYDGKTNEKLFF. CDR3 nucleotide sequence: TGTGCCAGCAGTTACGACGGGAAAACTAATGAAAAACTGTTTTTT.